This T cell receptor beta chain was recovered during a study of immune heterogeneity within non-small cell lung tumors. As for the study in general: The tumor set comprised a handful of squamous cell carcinomas and nine to eleven non-squamous carcinomas (plus 1 not otherwise specified).

The CDR3 runs to 17 residues. CDR1 and CDR2 from the germline V gene are SGHRS and YFSETQ. V was shortened by 0 bases and J by 4 bases, with 14 bases between the two germline ends. The study's findings and limits: Largely, high-frequency T-cell receptor beta clonotypes differed from one individual patient to another.

Using 32 V and 13 J primers, multiplex PCR amplified TCR beta CDR3. In TCRdb, the multiplex PCR reads were re-called with MiXCR into one record per CDR3 protein. Of 10,000 to 13,000 distinct CDR3 sequences listed, nearly 30% are singletons. There are many counts of this clonotype. Its antigen is unknown. Bulk tumor gDNA, 550 to 600 ng per sample, served as the TCR template. In surgery, several biopsies were collected from each primary tumor at widely spaced sites. Before undergoing curative surgery, patients had newly diagnosed non-small cell lung cancer that was untreated. It was newly diagnosed non-small cell lung cancer patients having surgery with curative intent who served as donors.

This chain links TRBV5-1 with TRBJ2-6; D tentatively reads TRBD1 or TRBD2 (7 bases each). Sequencing was carried out using lung tumor tissue. The source is a woman aged 50 to 60 with non-small cell lung cancer. This CDR3 is CASSLGAGGAGANVLTF. The CDR3 coding sequence is TGCGCCAGCAGCTTGGGGGCAGGGGGGGCAGGGGCCAACGTCCTGACTTTC.